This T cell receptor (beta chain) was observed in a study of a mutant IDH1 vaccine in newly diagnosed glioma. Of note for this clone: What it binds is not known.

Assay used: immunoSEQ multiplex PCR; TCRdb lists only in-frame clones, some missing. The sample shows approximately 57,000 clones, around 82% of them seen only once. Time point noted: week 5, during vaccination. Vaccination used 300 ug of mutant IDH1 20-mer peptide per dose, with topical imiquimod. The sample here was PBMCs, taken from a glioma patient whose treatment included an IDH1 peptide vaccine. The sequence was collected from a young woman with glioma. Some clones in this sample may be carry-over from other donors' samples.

CDR3 bases: TGCGCCAGCAGCTTGGGCGACAGGGGATACACTGAAGCTTTCTTT. Translation gives CASSLGDRGYTEAFF. V gene TRBV4-1 combines with J gene TRBJ1-1; 8 positions agree with TRBD1. The CDR3 loop spans 15 amino acids. V shed 5 bases, J shed 3 bases, and the junction held 8 bases outside the gene matches. Germline CDR1 reads MGHRA; CDR2 reads YSYEKL.